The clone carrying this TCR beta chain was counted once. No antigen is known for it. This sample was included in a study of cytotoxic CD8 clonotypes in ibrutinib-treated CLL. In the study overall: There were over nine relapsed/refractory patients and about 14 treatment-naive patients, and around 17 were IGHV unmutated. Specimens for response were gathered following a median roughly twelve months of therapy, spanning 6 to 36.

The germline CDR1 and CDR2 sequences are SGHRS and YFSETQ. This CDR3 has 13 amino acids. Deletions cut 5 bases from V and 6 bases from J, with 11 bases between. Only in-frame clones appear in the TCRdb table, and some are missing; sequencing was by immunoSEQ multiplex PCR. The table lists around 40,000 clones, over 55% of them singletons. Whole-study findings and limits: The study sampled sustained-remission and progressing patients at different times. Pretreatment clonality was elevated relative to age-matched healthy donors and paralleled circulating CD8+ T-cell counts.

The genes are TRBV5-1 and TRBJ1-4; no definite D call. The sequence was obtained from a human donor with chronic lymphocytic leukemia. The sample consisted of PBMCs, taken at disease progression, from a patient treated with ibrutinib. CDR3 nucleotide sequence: TGCGCCAGCAGGGAAAGGGCGGATGAAAAACTGTTTTTT. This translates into CASRERADEKLFF.